This T cell receptor beta chain was obtained from a study of regulatory T cells in long-lasting Graves disease. Study-level points and caveats: Persistent cases favored TRBV28, TRBJ1-2 and TRBJ2-5. Persistent Graves' patients showed less TCR diversity than newly diagnosed patients showed. It was peripheral blood alone, not thyroid tissue, that was studied.

About this clonotype: Its specificity is unknown.

Library construction for TCR beta used iRepertoire HTBI primers and Arm-PCR of CDR3 regions. How the authors handled the data: The study identified around 62 TRBV and about 14 TRBJ segments across samples. TCRdb redid the calling of the multiplex PCR reads with MiXCR, one entry per CDR3 protein. TCRdb, rather than the study authors, made the V and J calls. Of about 290,000 distinct CDR3 sequences listed, roughly a fifth are singletons. The V segment lost 0 bases and the J segment 2 bases; nucleotides outside the gene matches: 2. The CDR3 is 15 amino acids. CDR1 is LGHDT and CDR2 is YNNKEL in the germline V gene (reference sequence). Sample time point: persistent/refractory GD, antithyroid drugs over 5 years with positive TRAb. RNA from PBMCs was the source of the TCR library.

This clonotype was sampled from a female donor with Graves disease. Sequences were derived from peripheral blood mononuclear cells (PBMCs), sampled when the disease was refractory, from a patient treated with antithyroid drugs. The V and J genes are TRBV3-1 and TRBJ2-7; 9 bases align to TRBD1. This CDR3 is CASSQDGQGPYEQYF. The DNA of the CDR3 is TGTGCCAGCAGCCAAGACGGACAGGGGCCCTACGAGCAGTACTTC.